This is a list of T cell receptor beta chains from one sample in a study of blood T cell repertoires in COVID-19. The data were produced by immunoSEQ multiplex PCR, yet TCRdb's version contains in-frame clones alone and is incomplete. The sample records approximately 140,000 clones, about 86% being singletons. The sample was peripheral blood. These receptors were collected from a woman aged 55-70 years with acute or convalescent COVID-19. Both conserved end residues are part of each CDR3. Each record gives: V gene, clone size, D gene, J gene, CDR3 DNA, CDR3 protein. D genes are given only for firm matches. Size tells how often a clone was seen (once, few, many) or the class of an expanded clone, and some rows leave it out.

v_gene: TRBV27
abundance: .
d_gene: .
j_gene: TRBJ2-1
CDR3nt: TGTGCCAGCATGGGTGGCCCGGGTGAGCAGTTCTTC
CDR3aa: CASMGGPGEQFF

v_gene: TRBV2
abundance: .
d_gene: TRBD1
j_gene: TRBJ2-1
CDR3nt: TGTGCCGGGTCGAGGGACAGGGGCCGTTACAATGAGCAGTTCTTC
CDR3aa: CAGSRDRGRYNEQFF

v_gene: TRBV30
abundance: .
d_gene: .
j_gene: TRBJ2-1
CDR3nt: TGTGCCTGGAGTCAAAGCGGTGCCCTCAATGAGCAGTTCTTC
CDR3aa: CAWSQSGALNEQFF

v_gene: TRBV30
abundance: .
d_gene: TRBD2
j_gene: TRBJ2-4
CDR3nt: TGTGCCTGGAGTGTACTAATTAGCGGGGGGCAGGCCAAAAACATTCAGTACTTC
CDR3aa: CAWSVLISGGQAKNIQYF

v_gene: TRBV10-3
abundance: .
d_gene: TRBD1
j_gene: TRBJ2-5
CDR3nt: TGTGCCATCAAGGGGACAGGGTCCCGAGAGACCCAGTACTTC
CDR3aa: CAIKGTGSRETQYF

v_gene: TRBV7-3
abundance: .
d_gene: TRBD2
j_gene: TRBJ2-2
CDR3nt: TGTGCCAGCAGCTTAATGGGGGGGAGCCTCACCGGGGAGCTGTTTTTT
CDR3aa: CASSLMGGSLTGELFF

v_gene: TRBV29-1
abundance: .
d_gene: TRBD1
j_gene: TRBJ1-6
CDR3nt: TGCAGCGCTCGGGACAGTCCCAATTCACCCCTCCACTTT
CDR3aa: CSARDSPNSPLHF

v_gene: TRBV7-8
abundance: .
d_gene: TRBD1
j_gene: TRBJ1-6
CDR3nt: TGTGCCAGCAGCAGCAGACAGGGAGGAAATTCACCCCTCCACTTT
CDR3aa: CASSSRQGGNSPLHF

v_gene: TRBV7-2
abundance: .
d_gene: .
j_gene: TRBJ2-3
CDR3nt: TGTGCCAGCAGCTTAGCGTGGCGCACAGATACGCAGTATTTT
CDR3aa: CASSLAWRTDTQYF

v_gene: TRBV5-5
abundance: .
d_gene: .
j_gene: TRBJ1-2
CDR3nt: TGTGCCAGCAGCTTGGCCCAGGGGTCGATGGATGGCTACACCTTC
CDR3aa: CASSLAQGSMDGYTF

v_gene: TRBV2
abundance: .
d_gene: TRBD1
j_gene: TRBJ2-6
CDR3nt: TGTGCCAGCAGTGCCGACAGGGTCCTCTCTGGGGCCAACGTCCTGACTTTC
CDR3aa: CASSADRVLSGANVLTF

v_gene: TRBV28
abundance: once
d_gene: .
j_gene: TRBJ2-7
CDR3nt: TGTGCCAGCAGCTTGGGCCGGGACAGGACTAGGGAGGAGCAGTACTTC
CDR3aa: CASSLGRDRTREEQYF

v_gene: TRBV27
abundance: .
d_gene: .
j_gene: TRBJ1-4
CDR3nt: TGTGCCAGCAGGGCGGCCAGTAATGAAAAACTGTTTTTT
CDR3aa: CASRAASNEKLFF

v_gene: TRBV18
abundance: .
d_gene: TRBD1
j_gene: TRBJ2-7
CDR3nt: TGTGCCAGCTCACCACAAGGGACAGGGTCCTACGAGCAGTACTTC
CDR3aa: CASSPQGTGSYEQYF

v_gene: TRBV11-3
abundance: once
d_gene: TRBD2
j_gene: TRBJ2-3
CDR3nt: TGTGCCAGCAGCTTAGGCGGGGGGGTTGCAGATACGCAGTATTTT
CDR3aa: CASSLGGGVADTQYF

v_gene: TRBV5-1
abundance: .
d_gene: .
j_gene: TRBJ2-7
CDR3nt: TGCGCCAGCACTCCGATAGGGGGGGGAACCCCTCACATCTCCTACGAGCAGTACTTC
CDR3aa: CASTPIGGGTPHISYEQYF

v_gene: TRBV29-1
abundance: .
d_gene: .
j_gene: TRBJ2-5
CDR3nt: TGCAGCGTCCGGGACTCCTACACCGAGACCCAGTACTTC
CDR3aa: CSVRDSYTETQYF

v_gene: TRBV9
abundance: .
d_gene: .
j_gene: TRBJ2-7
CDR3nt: TGTGCCAGCAGCGTAGAGGGGTTTGGAGGGTACGAGCAGTACTTC
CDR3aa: CASSVEGFGGYEQYF

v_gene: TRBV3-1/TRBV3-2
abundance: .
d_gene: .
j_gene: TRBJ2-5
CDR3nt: TGTGCCAGCAGCCAGGGGCCAGGACAGCAAGAGACCCAGTACTTC
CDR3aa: CASSQGPGQQETQYF

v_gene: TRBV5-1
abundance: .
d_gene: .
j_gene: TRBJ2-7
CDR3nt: TGCGCCAGCAGCTTAGCGGCGTTCTACGAGCAGTACTTC
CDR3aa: CASSLAAFYEQYF

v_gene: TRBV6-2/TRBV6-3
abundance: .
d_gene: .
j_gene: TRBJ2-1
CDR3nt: TGTGCCAGCAGCCCTGTGGGTACTAGCTCCTACAATGAGCAGTTCTTC
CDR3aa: CASSPVGTSSYNEQFF

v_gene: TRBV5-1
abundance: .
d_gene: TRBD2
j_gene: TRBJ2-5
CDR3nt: TGCGCCAGCTTGGACCAGCGGGGGGGCCCTGAGACCCAGTACTTC
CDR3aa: CASLDQRGGPETQYF

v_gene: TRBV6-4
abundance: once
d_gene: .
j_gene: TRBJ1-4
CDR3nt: TGTGCCAGCAGTGACCGCCCCGTACAGTTGGGCAATGAAAAACTGTTTTTT
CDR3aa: CASSDRPVQLGNEKLFF

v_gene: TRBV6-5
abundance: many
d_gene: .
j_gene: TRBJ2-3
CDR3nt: TGTGCCAGCAGTAGCGGATGGGGCACAGATACGCAGTATTTT
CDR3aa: CASSSGWGTDTQYF

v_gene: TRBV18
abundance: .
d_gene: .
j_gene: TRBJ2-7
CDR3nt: TGTGCCAGCTCCGTGCAAGCGAGAGACTACGAGCAGTACTTC
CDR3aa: CASSVQARDYEQYF

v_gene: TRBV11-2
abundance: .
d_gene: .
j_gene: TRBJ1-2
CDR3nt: TGTGCCAGCAGCTCCCTTGGTCAGCGTGCTAACTATGGCTACACCTTC
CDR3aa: CASSSLGQRANYGYTF

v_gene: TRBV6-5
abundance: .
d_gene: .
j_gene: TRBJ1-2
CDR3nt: TGTGCCAGCAGTTACGACAGTAACTATGGCTACACCTTC
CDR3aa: CASSYDSNYGYTF

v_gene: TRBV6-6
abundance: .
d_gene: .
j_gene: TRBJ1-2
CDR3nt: TGTGCCAGCAGTTACGGGGGGGACTATGGCTACACCTTC
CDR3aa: CASSYGGDYGYTF

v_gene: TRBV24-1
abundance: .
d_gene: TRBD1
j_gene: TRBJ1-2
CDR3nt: TGTGCTGCCGGCGGGACAGTAACCTACACCTTC
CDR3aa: CAAGGTVTYTF

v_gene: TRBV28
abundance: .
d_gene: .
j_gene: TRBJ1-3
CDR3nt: TGTGCCAGCAGTTTATGGGGGACTCACTCTGGAAACACCATATATTTT
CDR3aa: CASSLWGTHSGNTIYF

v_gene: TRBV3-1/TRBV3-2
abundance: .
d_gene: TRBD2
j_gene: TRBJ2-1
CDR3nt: TGTGCCAGCAGCCATCTTGGGACTAGTCTAACTGAGCAGTTCTTC
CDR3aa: CASSHLGTSLTEQFF

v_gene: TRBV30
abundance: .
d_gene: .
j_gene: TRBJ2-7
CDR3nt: TGTGCCTGGAGTAGGAGGGTTTCTCCCTACGAGCAGTACTTC
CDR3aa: CAWSRRVSPYEQYF

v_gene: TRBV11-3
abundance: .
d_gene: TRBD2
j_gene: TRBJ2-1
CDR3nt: TGTGCCAGCAGCTTAGATGGTTCCGGGACTAGCGGGGCCGATGAGCAGTTCTTC
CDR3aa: CASSLDGSGTSGADEQFF

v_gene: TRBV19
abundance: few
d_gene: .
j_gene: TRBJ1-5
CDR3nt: TGTGCCAGTAGTATAGGTCCCCCCGACAGGCGTTACAATCAGCCCCAGCATTTT
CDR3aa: CASSIGPPDRRYNQPQHF